The present entry profiles one T cell receptor beta chain with its context. TCRdb re-called the 5' RACE reads with MiXCR, one entry per CDR3 protein. The table includes tens of thousands of distinct CDR3 sequences, about 28% detected once. The sequence was obtained from a female donor with breast cancer. Sequenced: tumor-infiltrating memory CD4+ T cells sorted from the breast tumor. As to subset: memory CD4+ T cells, CD4+CD45RO+CD25-.

CDR3 in DNA: TGTGCCAGCAGCCTTCGAGCGGTGGCCAGGTTGGAGACCCAGTACTTC. It yields the protein CASSLRAVARLETQYF. The rearrangement uses TRBV5-5 and TRBJ2-5; perhaps TRBD2 as D (5 bases). Trimming stripped 4 bases from V and 5 bases from J, with 21 bases between. The germline V gene encodes CDR1 SGHKS and CDR2 YYEKEE (reference sequence). The length of the CDR3 is 16 residues.